This T cell receptor beta chain was obtained from a study of blood T cell repertoires in COVID-19 (dated by TCRdb to between 2020 and 2021). Study-level background: Samples from collaborators originated in the United States, Italy and Spain and spanned both the acute and convalescent phases of COVID-19. Where HLA class I and class II types were available, the types were taken from metadata supplied by the sample provider, not from assay-based typing. The samples were drawn from the first 160 participants of the ongoing ImmuneRACE study and from 1,254 subjects provided by 6 global collaborators. The material from the prospective study consisted of cDNA or gDNA derived from T cells, B-cell-depleted T cells, or PBMCs. The repertoires were released in a freely available public database intended as a resource for research on the immune response to SARS-CoV-2. The dataset comprised deeply sampled blood TCRbeta repertoires from subjects exposed to, actively infected with, or recovered from COVID-19. A de-identified subject ID, COVID-19 status, age in years and sex were almost always included in the sample metadata. Study-wide conclusions, independent of this receptor: The quantity of clinical and demographic metadata differed by source and by participant and was supplied without curation.

Each collaborating institution followed its own protocols to collect whole blood in K2EDTA tubes. For TCRbeta analysis, collaborators shipped samples in one of three forms: frozen whole blood, isolated PBMCs, or DNA extracted from either of those sample types. At the junction V is shortened by 5 bases and J by 6 bases; bases outside the gene matches: 8. Via the germline V gene (reference sequence), CDR1 is SEHNR and CDR2 FQNEAQ. From cysteine to phenylalanine, the CDR3 is 14 amino acids long. Only the CDR3 DNA stays, 42 bases, in frame from base 1. This clone was seen more than once but under ten times. Its antigen is still unknown. Per-nucleotide qualities are absent, and no much larger clonotype sits a single base away. The immunoSEQ Assay, a bias-controlled multiplex PCR, was used to amplify TCRbeta CDR3 regions from genomic DNA. Per the source publication's procedure: The number of nucleated cells in each sample was estimated by amplification of reference gene primers within the assay. To quantify the absolute abundance of each unique TCRbeta CDR3 rearrangement, sequence reads were collapsed and filtered. For each sample, productive Simpson clonality was calculated by taking the square root of Simpson's diversity index across productive rearrangements. TCRdb retrieved this table from immuneACCESS and kept in-frame rearrangements only. Not all clones are present; in checked studies, unresolved V genes account for under half, and no reason is known for the remainder. V, J and clone size reflect that table, while D and trimming were determined from the DNA. In all, the sample holds fewer than 50,000 clones, and around 90% of those were seen once. The ten largest make up about 10% of the sample.

The origin of this receptor is a man in his fifties or sixties with active COVID-19. The chain is encoded by TRBV7-9 joined to TRBJ2-7; TRBD2 aligns with 9 central bases. Sequencing input: peripheral blood. The CDR3 reads CASSGPSGNLEQYF. The nucleotide sequence reads TGTGCCAGCAGCGGCCCTAGCGGGAATCTCGAGCAGTACTTC. Where the CDR3 stops, the reference TRBV7-9 and TRBJ2-7 genes take over; the full variable domain is DTGVSQNPRHKITKRGQNVTFRCDPISEHNRLYWYRQTLGQGPEFLTYFQNEAQLEKSRLLSDRFSAERPKGSFSTLEIQRTEQGDSAMYLCASSGPSGNLEQYFGPGTRLTVT.